This record looks at one T cell receptor (beta chain) sequence and its context. The data were obtained in a study of T cells after yellow fever vaccination. Trimming stripped 3 bases from V and 5 bases from J, with 16 bases between. The CDR3 runs 15 residues. TCRdb independently ran MiXCR on the 5' RACE reads; one entry per CDR3 protein. Seen here are roughly 500,000 distinct CDR3 sequences, 19% observed once, and the top ten hold around 15%. The clonotype originates from a man aged 30 to 45 who received the YFV17D yellow fever vaccine. The rearrangement joins TRBV12-3 or TRBV12-4 to TRBJ1-1, with TRBD1 as a possible D gene (5 bases). Material: PBMCs, obtained 15 days after the yellow fever booster vaccination. CDR3 coding DNA: TGTGCCAGCAGTTTCCAGAGGGGTGTAAGTACTGAAGCTTTCTTT. This sequence encodes CASSFQRGVSTEAFF.